Listed below are T cell receptor beta chains from one sample, sequenced in a study of type 1 regulatory T cells. Their antigens are not known. TCRdb recomputed calls from the reads with MiXCR, one row per CDR3 protein. Counted here are 60,000 to 75,000 distinct CDR3 sequences, more than 20% occurring once; the ten biggest clones make up around 8.1%. The specimen was cultured type 1 regulatory T (Tr1) cells, either the whole culture or a sorted fraction (not recorded which). The receptors were sampled from a human donor in good health. Each CDR3 is given with its conserved first and last residue. Fields, in order: V gene, J gene, CDR3 length, clone size, D gene, CDR3 protein, CDR3 DNA. A D gene is named only where the DNA matches it firmly. For some rows the clone size is stated as once, few or many, or as a class when expanded; others skip it.

>TRBV29-1|TRBJ1-2|9|few|.
CSVGDGYTF
TGCAGCGTTGGAGACGGCTACACCTTC
>TRBV5-1|TRBJ1-3|13|.|.
CASSDRPGNTIYF
TGCGCCAGCAGCGACAGGCCGGGAAACACCATATATTTT
>TRBV3-1|TRBJ2-4|16|few|.
CASSQEAAARSGIQYF
TGTGCCAGCAGCCAAGAGGCAGCCGCCAGATCCGGCATTCAGTACTTC
>TRBV12-3/TRBV12-4|TRBJ2-7|12|few|.
CASSFSGGEQYF
TGTGCCAGCAGTTTTTCCGGCGGTGAGCAGTACTTC
>TRBV27|TRBJ2-3|15|.|.
CATRESAHSTDTQYF
TGTGCCACCCGAGAGAGCGCCCATAGCACAGATACGCAGTATTTT
>TRBV20-1|TRBJ2-1|13|many|.
CSAPGRSNNEQFF
TGCAGTGCCCCGGGACGGTCCAATAATGAGCAGTTCTTC
>TRBV13|TRBJ2-3|14|.|.
CASSLAQGPDTQYF
TGTGCCAGCAGCTTAGCCCAAGGGCCAGATACGCAGTATTTT
>TRBV12-3/TRBV12-4|TRBJ2-3|16|.|TRBD2
CASSPGVAGDTDTQYF
TGTGCCAGCAGCCCCGGGGTAGCGGGGGACACAGATACGCAGTATTTT
>TRBV6-6|TRBJ1-5|20|.|TRBD1
CASSYSMGTGKAISNQPQHF
TGTGCCAGCAGTTACTCGATGGGGACAGGAAAAGCCATTAGCAATCAGCCCCAGCATTTT
>TRBV7-8|TRBJ2-7|11|few|.
CASSLWSEQYF
TGTGCCAGCAGCTTATGGAGCGAGCAGTACTTC
>TRBV21-1|TRBJ1-5|15|.|.
CTSSTRDRVHQPQHF
TGTACCAGCAGCACCCGGGACAGGGTCCATCAGCCCCAGCATTTT
>TRBV5-1|TRBJ2-2|15|many|TRBD2
CASGKGGSFVGELFF
TGCGCCAGCGGCAAGGGCGGGAGTTTCGTCGGGGAGCTGTTTTTT
>TRBV19|TRBJ2-7|13|few|TRBD1
CASRSPQGDEQYF
TGTGCCAGTAGATCTCCCCAGGGGGACGAGCAGTACTTC
>TRBV7-6|TRBJ2-1|15|.|.
CASSLGHGSYNEQFF
TGTGCCAGCAGCTTAGGCCACGGCTCCTACAATGAGCAGTTCTTC
>TRBV6-5|TRBJ1-5|13|.|.
CASSYSAVQPQHF
TGTGCCAGCAGTTACTCGGCAGTCCAGCCCCAGCATTTT
>TRBV5-1|TRBJ1-1|15|few|.
CASSLDMGLGTEAFF
TGCGCCAGCAGCTTGGATATGGGGTTGGGCACTGAAGCTTTCTTT
>TRBV7-2|TRBJ2-3|13|.|.
CASSGTSSHTQYF
TGTGCCAGCAGCGGAACTAGCTCACATACGCAGTATTTT
>TRBV20-1|TRBJ1-5|14|.|TRBD1
CSARPGQGGQPQHF
TGCAGTGCTAGACCGGGACAGGGGGGCCAGCCCCAGCATTTT
>TRBV3-1|TRBJ1-2|14|few|.
CASSQVRGGVGYTF
TGTGCCAGCAGCCAAGTGAGGGGGGGAGTGGGCTACACCTTC
>TRBV10-2|TRBJ1-6|13|few|TRBD1
CASSTGVASPLHF
TGCGCCAGCAGCACAGGGGTCGCTTCACCCCTCCACTTT
>TRBV4-1|TRBJ1-5|15|few|.
CASSQEDQGNQPQHF
TGCGCCAGCAGCCAAGAAGACCAGGGCAATCAGCCCCAGCATTTT
>TRBV18|TRBJ1-1|14|few|.
CASSPQVENTEAFF
TGTGCCAGCTCACCCCAGGTGGAGAACACTGAAGCTTTCTTT
>TRBV5-1|TRBJ2-2|12|.|.
CASTQNTGELFF
TGCGCCAGCACCCAGAACACCGGGGAGCTGTTTTTT
>TRBV10-3|TRBJ1-2|14|.|.
CAISDGTANYGYTF
TGTGCCATCAGTGATGGGACGGCGAACTATGGCTACACCTTC
>TRBV5-1|TRBJ2-5|15|few|TRBD2
CASSLDSGPQETQYF
TGCGCCAGCAGCTTGGATAGCGGGCCCCAAGAGACCCAGTACTTC
>TRBV20-1|TRBJ2-4|14|few|.
CSASPNVGANIQYF
TGCAGTGCTAGCCCTAACGTGGGGGCAAACATTCAGTACTTC
>TRBV28|TRBJ2-5|12|few|.
CASSFPRETQYF
TGTGCCAGCAGTTTCCCCAGGGAGACCCAGTACTTC
>TRBV7-9|TRBJ1-4|14|.|TRBD1
CASSLEGQPGELFF
TGTGCCAGCAGCTTAGAGGGACAGCCTGGGGAACTGTTTTTT
>TRBV5-1|TRBJ2-5|14|few|.
CASSLNINQETQYF
TGCGCCAGCAGCTTAAACATAAACCAAGAGACCCAGTACTTC
>TRBV6-5|TRBJ2-7|15|.|.
CASSYPEGRCYEQYF
TGTGCCAGCAGTTACCCTGAGGGGAGGTGCTACGAGCAGTACTTC
>TRBV12-3/TRBV12-4|TRBJ1-1|14|few|.
CASSPSRGNTEAFF
TGTGCCAGCAGTCCTAGTCGGGGGAACACTGAAGCTTTCTTT
>TRBV20-1|TRBJ1-4|15|few|TRBD1
CSATKQGRANEKLFF
TGCAGTGCTACAAAACAGGGGAGGGCAAATGAAAAACTGTTTTTT
>TRBV19|TRBJ2-5|16|.|TRBD2
CASSIEREAAGETQYF
TGTGCCAGTAGTATAGAACGGGAGGCGGCGGGAGAGACCCAGTACTTC
>TRBV3-1|TRBJ1-3|17|.|TRBD1
CASSQAAQGAGGNTIYF
TGTGCCAGCAGCCAAGCAGCTCAGGGGGCGGGCGGAAACACCATATATTTT
>TRBV20-1|TRBJ2-7|12|.|.
CSARSQAQGQYF
TGCAGTGCTAGATCCCAGGCTCAGGGGCAGTACTTC
>TRBV9|TRBJ2-1|18|many|TRBD2
CASTRWLAGPSSYNEQFF
TGTGCCAGCACGAGGTGGCTAGCGGGACCGAGCTCCTACAATGAGCAGTTCTTC
>TRBV20-1|TRBJ2-4|15|.|TRBD2
CSAPIAGLAKNIQYF
TGCAGTGCCCCAATAGCGGGGCTAGCCAAAAACATTCAGTACTTC
>TRBV5-1|TRBJ2-1|15|.|TRBD2
CASSLGGTSNNEQFF
TGCGCCAGCAGCTTGGGTGGGACTAGTAACAATGAGCAGTTCTTC
>TRBV20-1|TRBJ1-1|14|few|.
CSASQGRANTEAFF
TGCAGTGCTAGTCAGGGGCGAGCGAACACTGAAGCTTTCTTT
>TRBV12-3/TRBV12-4|TRBJ1-2|15|few|TRBD1
CASSLTRTGGNGYTF
TGTGCCAGCAGTTTAACCAGGACAGGGGGAAATGGCTACACCTTC
>TRBV20-1|TRBJ2-3|13|few|.
CSEAASGTDTQYF
TGCAGTGAAGCGGCTAGCGGCACAGATACGCAGTATTTT
>TRBV12-3/TRBV12-4|TRBJ2-5|15|.|TRBD2
CASIAGTSGQETQYF
TGTGCCAGCATCGCGGGGACTAGCGGACAAGAGACCCAGTACTTC
>TRBV6-1|TRBJ1-5|15|.|.
CASSEIGNSNQPQHF
TGTGCCAGCAGTGAAATCGGTAATAGCAATCAGCCCCAGCATTTT
>TRBV19|TRBJ2-1|13|.|.
CASSNREGGEQFF
TGTGCCAGTAGTAACAGGGAAGGGGGTGAGCAGTTCTTC
>TRBV5-8|TRBJ2-1|14|.|TRBD2
CASLRTRLVGEQFF
TGTGCCAGCTTAAGGACTAGACTCGTAGGTGAGCAGTTCTTC
>TRBV7-7|TRBJ2-5|16|.|.
CASSLVHGLKGETQYF
TGTGCTAGCAGCTTAGTCCACGGACTTAAAGGGGAGACCCAGTACTTC
>TRBV24-1|TRBJ2-5|16|.|TRBD1
CATSESGTGGRETQYF
TGTGCCACCAGTGAATCCGGGACAGGGGGTCGAGAGACCCAGTACTTC
>TRBV20-1|TRBJ2-1|14|few|.
CSARMATSYNEQFF
TGCAGTGCTAGAATGGCGACCTCCTACAATGAGCAGTTCTTC
>TRBV27|TRBJ1-5|14|.|.
CASSFSSSNQPQHF
TGTGCCAGCAGTTTCTCCAGTTCCAATCAGCCCCAGCATTTT
>TRBV19|TRBJ1-2|13|.|TRBD1
CASISRQGYGYTF
TGTGCCAGTATCTCACGACAGGGGTACGGCTACACCTTC
>TRBV6-2/TRBV6-3|TRBJ2-7|13|.|.
CASSFQTDYEQYF
TGTGCCAGCAGTTTCCAAACCGACTACGAGCAGTACTTC
>TRBV6-5|TRBJ2-2|15|.|.
CASKKRLGLDGELFF
TGTGCCAGCAAAAAGCGCTTAGGGTTAGATGGGGAGCTGTTTTTT
>TRBV5-1|TRBJ2-1|14|few|TRBD1
CASSLGDRGIEQFF
TGCGCCAGCAGCTTAGGGGACAGAGGGATTGAGCAGTTCTTC